This TCR beta chain was obtained from a study of shared clonotypes between healthy human individuals. Study-level information: Three plates each covered CD4 naive and memory; CD8 naive two, CD8 memory one. General study points: The diversity represented, both genetic and in exposure history, was limited by few donors. About 5% of naive CD4 clonotypes were common to a few donors.

The data were produced by immunoSEQ multiplex PCR, yet TCRdb's version contains in-frame clones alone and is incomplete. The sample gives approximately 1.4 million clones, 95% to 99% of which show up once; 0.4% to 0.45% is in the top ten. Naive CD4+ cells were CD45RA-selected; the remaining cells were memory. Note on this clone: No antigen is known for it.

The TCR sequence derives from a young man in good health. Sequences were obtained from naive CD4+ T cells sorted from blood. Regarding subset: CD45RA+ positively selected.

Here the CDR3 DNA reads TGTGCCAGCAGCTTTCACCCTAGACAGGGTGACTATGGCTACACCTTC. Residues: CASSFHPRQGDYGYTF. The rearrangement joins TRBV7-8 to TRBJ1-2; 7 nucleotides agree with TRBD1. V shed 3 bases and J 3 bases; nucleotides not matched to a gene: 10. From germline, CDR1 is SGHVS and CDR2 FQNEAQ. The CDR3 has 16 amino acids. Filled out from reference TRBV7-8 and TRBJ1-2, the complete variable domain reads GAGVSQSPRYKVAKRGQDVALRCDPISGHVSLFWYQQALGQGPEFLTYFQNEAQLDKSGLPSDRFFAERPEGSVSTLKIQRTQQEDSAVYLCASSFHPRQGDYGYTFGSGTRLTVV.